The entry that follows covers one TCR beta chain sequence. Its antigen is still unknown. Using RNA template, CDR3s of TCR alpha and beta were amplified with iRepertoire arm-PCR. For one-step reverse transcription and amplification, roughly 95-400 ng of tissue mRNA or PBMC total RNA was used. MiXCR was run by TCRdb on the multiplex PCR reads, yielding one entry per CDR3 protein. This table holds around 130,000 distinct CDR3 sequences, more than 20% found once. With 3 bases removed from V and 4 bases from J, the gap between germline ends came to 12 bases. Germline V lookup: CDR1 LGHDT, CDR2 YNNKEL (reference sequence). The CDR3 has 14 amino acids. The data are from a study of glioma-infiltrating T cells. Study-wide results and limits: CDR3 overlap between tissue and blood was very small. Non-neoplastic patients had below-expected tissue-blood divergence, while all gliomas exceeded expectation.

V usage is TRBV3-1 and J usage is TRBJ1-1; D not resolved. The TCR originated in a human donor with low-grade glioma or glioblastoma, undergoing nonglioma brain surgery, or in good health (not recorded which). Input material: glioma tissue, nonneoplastic brain tissue, or PBMCs (not recorded which). The CDR3 DNA follows: TGTGCCAGCAGCCAGAGCGCCTTGGGCACTGAAGCTTTCTTT. Translated, it gives CASSQSALGTEAFF.